The present entry profiles one T cell receptor (beta chain) with its context. No antigen is known for it. No much larger clone is present one base from it, and per-base qualities are unavailable. This entry comes from a study of blood T cell repertoires in COVID-19 (dated by TCRdb to 2020 to 2021). Study-level background: Samples from collaborators originated in the United States, Italy and Spain and spanned both the acute and convalescent phases of COVID-19. The prospective study material was composed of cDNA or gDNA derived from T cells, B-cell-depleted T cells, or PBMCs. The dataset comprised deeply sampled blood TCRbeta repertoires from subjects exposed to, actively infected with, or recovered from COVID-19. The repertoires were released in a freely available public database intended as a resource for research on the immune response to SARS-CoV-2. Samples were obtained from the ongoing ImmuneRACE study (first 160 participants) and from 1,254 subjects provided by 6 global collaborators. The sample metadata nearly always contained a de-identified subject ID, COVID-19 status, age in years and sex. Where available, HLA class I and class II types were obtained from metadata supplied by the sample provider rather than from assay-based typing. What the research found in general, with its limitations: Clinical and demographic metadata were provided uncurated, with the amount varying by source and participant.

The immunoSEQ Assay, a bias-controlled multiplex PCR, was used to amplify TCRbeta CDR3 regions from genomic DNA. The paper's processing steps were these. Within the assay, amplification of reference gene primers was used to estimate how many nucleated cells each sample contained. To quantify the absolute abundance of each unique TCRbeta CDR3 rearrangement, sequence reads were collapsed and filtered. For each sample, productive Simpson clonality was calculated as the square root of Simpson's diversity index over productive rearrangements. As stored in TCRdb, this immuneACCESS dataset retains in-frame rearrangements with V and J assigned. A fraction of the clones does not appear; measured against another copy, unresolved V genes explain less than half of the discrepancy, and the remainder lacks a known reason. V and J calls and clone size come straight from that table; D and trimming were deduced from the DNA. This sample lists 95,000 to 100,000 clones; 91% were detected once. Roughly 17% of the sample is in the top ten clones.

Whole blood was collected in K2EDTA tubes by collaborating institutions according to the institutions' own protocols. For TCRbeta analysis, collaborator samples were shipped as frozen whole blood, as isolated PBMCs, or as DNA extracted from either sample type. Sequencing was done on a sample of peripheral blood. The TCR sequence derives from a man aged 45-65 years with acute or convalescent COVID-19.

Read as DNA, the sequence is TGTGCCAGTAGCAAAGGAACAGGGGGGGGGACAGATACGCAGTATTTT. The resulting protein is CASSKGTGGGTDTQYF. Recombination linked TRBV19 to TRBJ2-3, with a weak D call of TRBD1 (8 bases match). Per the germline V gene (reference sequence), LNHDA is the CDR1 and SQIVND is the CDR2. The junction shows trimming of 6 bases on V and 3 bases on J, plus 19 bases between the germline ends. The CDR3 starts with the cysteine, ends with the phenylalanine, and has 16 residues. Kept here is only the CDR3 DNA, which spans 48 bases and is read in frame from base 1.